This TCR beta chain is drawn from a study of blood T cells in healthy people across ages. Staff drew approximately 9.1 milliliters of peripheral blood from each donor. As for this clonotype: What it binds is not known.

It was with a sample-barcoded 5' primer and a J-beta primer mix that a second PCR of about 7 to 12 cycles was run. Each cDNA was tagged by a template-switch adaptor containing 12 random nucleotides. Each of the samples gave a minimum of 2.5 million paired-end reads that contained CDR3. Each CDR3 protein is one row after TCRdb ran MiXCR on the 5' RACE reads. The repertoire holds 1.2 million to 1.5 million distinct CDR3 sequences, with roughly 60% as singletons. V was pared by 4 bases and J by 4 bases, with 10 bases between. The CDR3 covers 13 residues. Germline lookup yields CDR1 SGHRS and CDR2 YFSETQ. Study outcomes and limitations: Long-lived and aged donors differed, with more naive CD4+ cells and higher diversity in the long-lived.

The receptor's source is a man younger than 35 in good health. This chain joins TRBV5-1 and TRBJ2-3, with D tentatively TRBD1 or TRBD2 (5 bases each). Sequences were obtained from blood. Here the CDR3 DNA reads TGCGCCAGCAGCGTTCAGGGACCAGATACGCAGTATTTT. It specifies CASSVQGPDTQYF.